This T cell receptor beta chain stems from a study of cytomegalovirus exposure and HLA in healthy donors. Study summary: Among the 300 to 500 genotyped donors, around 85% were placed in the Caucasian-associated ancestry cluster. Notes on the study in general: Researchers left out some V segments, among them TRBV6-2 and TRBV6-3, as indistinguishable. A later analysis reportedly found that, within productive TCRs, an Asian-associated ancestry cluster had fewer N-insertions than the mean observed across the roughly 670 donors.

In this sample, this clone turned up once. The antigen remains undetermined. The CDR3 is made up of 15 amino acids. The V gene end was trimmed by 2 bases and the J gene end by 2 bases; junction bases not matched to a gene: 4. Germline V gene sequence: CDR1 SGHAT, CDR2 FQNNGV. Amplification used 60 Vbeta primers and 13 Jbeta primers. Clones were read by immunoSEQ multiplex PCR, and TCRdb kept only the in-frame ones, dropping some. The sample shows over 130,000 clones, just over 70% of them seen only once. This receptor was taken from a young woman in good health and CMV-seronegative. Material: PBMCs. The chain uses TRBV11-2 and TRBJ2-7, with 9 bases matching TRBD1. CDR3 loop: CASSLNGQGTYEQYF. CDR3 coding DNA: TGTGCCAGCAGCTTAAACGGACAGGGGACCTACGAGCAGTACTTC.